Below, 27 T cell receptor beta chains from the same sample are listed, as sequenced in a study of beta chain features in type 1 diabetes. Study-wide findings and caveats: Type 1 diabetes patients had TCRB CDR3s that were shorter (moderately but significantly so) in all four CD4+ subsets.

Of the isolated RNA, all was reverse transcribed, and so the sequenced material was expressed TCRB transcripts. Sequenced by immunoSEQ multiplex PCR; TCRdb stores in-frame clones only, minus some. Among about 23,000 clones listed, more than 45% were seen once. The antigens of these receptors remain unknown. The sequenced material came from stem cell memory CD4+ T cells from blood. These receptors came from a young man with type 1 diabetes.

As DNA, the CDR3 is TGTGCCAGCAGCTTGGGACAAAAATCAGGCTCCTACAATGAGCAGTTCTTC. Translation: CASSLGQKSGSYNEQFF. This rearrangement joins TRBV5-4 to TRBJ2-1, with unresolved D. This CDR3 has 17 residues. Germline V gene sequence: CDR1 SGHNT, CDR2 YYREEE (reference sequence). V gave up 0 bases and J gave up 0 bases, with 13 bases separating them.

V and J are TRBV5-4 and TRBJ2-3, with a weak D call TRBD1 (6 bases). V shed 5 bases and J shed 1 base, with 14 bases lying between them. Germline V gene sequence: CDR1 SGHNT, CDR2 YYREEE (reference sequence). The CDR3 extends over 15 amino acids. The CDR3 sequence is CASRLKDSRTDTQYF. The CDR3, as DNA: TGTGCCAGCAGATTAAAGGACAGTCGCACAGATACGCAGTATTTT.

The CDR3 DNA sequence: TGCGCCAGCAGCACGACTGGGGCCATATACAATGAGCAGTTCTTC. It translates to CASSTTGAIYNEQFF. The chain links TRBV5-1 to TRBJ2-1; D is perhaps TRBD1 (5 bases). V shed 4 bases and J shed 4 bases, with 15 bases lying between them. The length of the CDR3 is 15 residues. Germline CDR1 reads SGHRS; CDR2 reads YFSETQ.

This clone was seen only a few times. This chain joins TRBV4-1 and TRBJ1-4, with D tentatively TRBD1 (6 bases). V shed 6 bases and J shed 3 bases, with 14 bases lying between them. The germline V gene encodes CDR1 MGHRA and CDR2 YSYEKL. The CDR3 runs to 15 residues. CDR3 nucleotides: TGCGCCAGCAGACTAAGGACAGAACCTAATGAAAAACTGTTTTTT. The encoded protein is CASRLRTEPNEKLFF.

A few counts support this clone. The CDR3 spells CAISAQGRSSGNTIYF. The CDR3 DNA follows: TGTGCCATCAGTGCCCAGGGGCGAAGCTCTGGAAACACCATATATTTT. The chain is built from TRBV10-3 and TRBJ1-3, with D possibly TRBD1 on 6 matching bases. V dropped 4 bases and J dropped 0 bases, with 13 bases sitting between them. Per the germline V gene, CDR1 is ENHRY and CDR2 is SYGVKD. The CDR3 is made up of 16 amino acids.

This chain connects TRBV15 to TRBJ1-2; TRBD1 matches 10 bases. The CDR3 has 13 amino acids. V dropped 4 bases and J dropped 6; count of bases not matched to a gene: 2. The V gene's germline CDR1 is LNHNV and CDR2 YYDKDF (reference sequence). The CDR3 loop is CATSKGQGDGYTF. In nucleotides, the CDR3 is TGTGCCACCAGCAAAGGACAGGGGGATGGCTACACCTTC.

The chain carries TRBV30 and TRBJ2-1; the match to TRBD2 covers 7 bases. Unmatched junction bases numbered 3, after V lost 4 bases and J lost 0 bases. CDR3 size: 14 residues. Germline CDR1 reads GTSNPN; CDR2 reads SVGIG (reference sequence). The CDR3 nucleotides read TGTGCCTGGAAAGGGAGGGGCTCCTACAATGAGCAGTTCTTC. Translation gives CAWKGRGSYNEQFF.

V and J are TRBV9 and TRBJ1-6; TRBD1 matches 8 bases. Trimming removed 0 bases from V and 10 bases from J; junction bases left unmatched: 9. Germline V gives CDR1 SGDLS, CDR2 YYNGEE. This CDR3 is 16 amino acids long. This CDR3 reads CASSVASHRGGSPLHF. Here the CDR3 DNA reads TGTGCCAGCAGCGTAGCATCCCACAGGGGGGGATCACCCCTCCACTTT.

This clone turned up a few times. V and J are TRBV12-2 and TRBJ2-7; the table names TRBD2, a call not compared with the DNA. TRBV12-2 is listed as a pseudogene. The CDR3 consists of 15 residues. The CDR3 DNA follows: TGTGCAAGTCGCCGAATGGGAGCCCAATCCTACGAGCAGTACTTC. Protein sequence: CASRRMGAQSYEQYF.

Worth noting for this clone: Other nucleotide sequences from this sample produce the same CDR3. This sequence joins TRBV18 and TRBJ2-2; D unresolved. This CDR3 spans 13 amino acids. CDR1 is KGHSH and CDR2 is LQKENI in the germline V gene. V was trimmed by 6 bases and J by 3 bases, leaving 8 bases between them. The CDR3 DNA reads as TGTGCCAGCTCGCCCCGGGACACCGGGGAGCTGTTTTTT. Translating gives CASSPRDTGELFF.

CDR3 region: CASSLSGGGLYNEQFF. CDR3 DNA: TGTGCCAGCAGCCTTAGCGGGGGGGGCCTCTACAATGAGCAGTTCTTC. The chain recombines TRBV7-2 with TRBJ2-1; 11 bases line up with TRBD2. Germline CDR1 is SGHTA and CDR2 is FQGNSA. The CDR3 covers 16 residues. V trimming: 5 bases; J trimming: 3 bases; junction bases outside the gene matches: 6.

The chain combines TRBV28 with TRBJ1-5; D call uncertain. CDR1 and CDR2 from the germline V gene are MDHEN and SYDVKM. The CDR3 contains 17 residues. Deletions cut 8 bases from V and 8 bases from J, with 28 bases between. The CDR3 DNA is TGTGCCAGCGATGTGTCAGACATTTTAGGTGATTGGGAGCCCCAGCATTTT. The encoded protein is CASDVSDILGDWEPQHF. Filled out from reference TRBV28 and TRBJ1-5, the complete variable domain reads DVKVTQSSRYLVKRTGEKVFLECVQDMDHENMFWYRQDPGLGLRLIYFSYDVKMKEKGDIPEGYSVSREKKERFSLILESASTNQTSMYLCASDVSDILGDWEPQHFGDGTRLSIL.

The V gene is TRBV5-1, the J gene TRBJ1-6, with D tentatively TRBD1 (5 bases). Trimming pared 2 bases from V and 4 bases from J, leaving 10 bases between. This CDR3 is 15 amino acids long. Germline assignment: CDR1 SGHRS and CDR2 YFSETQ. DNA for the CDR3: TGCGCCAGCAGCTTAACGGGACTGTATAATTCACCCCTCCACTTT. Protein product: CASSLTGLYNSPLHF.

This clone was picked up a small number of times. The J gene is TRBJ2-7, the V gene TRBV19; unclear D gene. V dropped 1 base and J dropped 3 bases, with 10 bases sitting between them. The CDR3 runs to 14 residues. CDR1 and CDR2 (germline): LNHDA, SQIVND (reference sequence). The CDR3 spells CASSIGGTNYEQYF. The DNA for the CDR3 is TGTGCCAGTAGTATAGGAGGCACCAACTACGAGCAGTACTTC.

The chain combines TRBV19 with TRBJ1-5; no firm D call. The CDR3 consists of 12 residues. Between the trimmed V and J ends, which lost 6 bases and 7 bases, there was a span of 10 bases. The germline gives CDR1 LNHDA, CDR2 SQIVND (reference sequence). The CDR3 sequence: CASSWSGQPQHF. The CDR3 coding sequence is TGTGCCAGTAGCTGGTCCGGGCAGCCCCAGCATTTT.

The CDR3 DNA reads as TGTGCCAGCAGGTCTGTGCCGGGAGGCTATAATGAAAAACTGTTTTTT. This encodes CASRSVPGGYNEKLFF. The chain combines TRBV28 with TRBJ1-4; D uncertain. Germline assignment: CDR1 MDHEN and CDR2 SYDVKM. V lost 6 bases to trimming and J lost 4 bases, with 18 bases between them. The CDR3 runs 16 residues.

This clone has more than one count but fewer than ten. The J gene is TRBJ1-1, the V gene TRBV6-5, with no clear D. V was trimmed by 6 bases and J by 10 bases, leaving 15 bases between them. Germline V gene sequence: CDR1 MNHEY, CDR2 SVGAGI. The CDR3 runs 12 residues. The CDR3 DNA sequence: TGTGCCAGCAGGAATGACTGGGCGGGAGCTTTCTTT. It yields the protein CASRNDWAGAFF.

This rearrangement joins TRBV11-2 to TRBJ2-1; TRBD2 aligns across 7 bases. In germline, CDR1 is SGHAT, CDR2 FQNNGV. The CDR3 runs 13 residues. J was trimmed by 6 bases and V by 6 bases; bases with no gene match: 5. The CDR3 sequence: CASRRLAVNEQFF. CDR3 DNA sequence: TGTGCCAGCAGGCGACTAGCAGTCAATGAGCAGTTCTTC.

The chain couples TRBV7-2 to TRBJ2-2; 10 nucleotides align to TRBD2. The CDR3 length is 17 residues. The junction had 9 bases not matched to a gene; V was cut back by 3 bases and J by 5 bases. Germline V CDR1 and CDR2: SGHTA, FQGNSA. This chain's CDR3 is CASSLFLAGVTTGELFF. CDR3 nucleotide sequence: TGTGCCAGCAGCTTGTTCCTAGCGGGGGTCACGACCGGGGAGCTGTTTTTT.

This clone was counted between two and nine times. The chain has TRBV6-5 and TRBJ1-5; 9 bases agree with TRBD1. Per germline, CDR1 MNHEY and CDR2 SVGAGI. The V segment lost 6 bases and the J segment 6 bases; nucleotides outside the gene matches: 0. This CDR3 contains 12 residues. CDR3 loop: CASRGQGQPQHF. In DNA, the CDR3 is TGTGCCAGCAGGGGACAGGGTCAGCCCCAGCATTTT.

The chain recombines TRBV7-2 with TRBJ2-5, with 9 bases that match TRBD2. This CDR3 has 14 residues. J was trimmed by 5 bases and V by 3 bases; bases with no gene match: 4. CDR1 is SGHTA, CDR2 FQGNSA, per germline. The CDR3 region is CASSFGGGDETQYF. In DNA form, the CDR3 reads TGTGCCAGCAGCTTCGGCGGGGGGGACGAGACCCAGTACTTC.

Here the CDR3 reads CASSVAGGGTEAFF. CDR3 sequence (DNA): TGTGCCAGCAGCGTAGCGGGGGGAGGAACTGAAGCTTTCTTT. The V call is TRBV9, the J call TRBJ1-1, with a possible D match to TRBD1 (5 bases). CDR1 is SGDLS and CDR2 is YYNGEE in the germline V gene. This CDR3 spans 14 amino acids. V was shortened by 0 bases and J by 5 bases, with 11 bases between the two germline ends. Supplemented by reference TRBV9 and TRBJ1-1, the full variable domain reads DSGVTQTPKHLITATGQRVTLRCSPRSGDLSVYWYQQSLDQGLQFLIQYYNGEERAKGNILERFSAQQFPDLHSELNLSSLELGDSALYFCASSVAGGGTEAFFGQGTRLTVV.

This clone showed up just a few times. The CDR3 sequence is CASSPGSRNEQFF. CDR3 in DNA: TGTGCCAGCAGCCCCGGGAGTCGGAATGAGCAGTTCTTC. The chain carries TRBV6-6 and TRBJ2-1, with a weak D call TRBD2 (6 bases). The germline V and J ends were trimmed by 6 bases and 7 bases, with 13 bases remaining between them. Germline loops: CDR1 MNHNY, CDR2 SVGAGI (reference sequence). This CDR3 has 13 residues.

A note on this clone: At the DNA level, this CDR3 is encoded by other sequences in the same sample as well. The chain joins TRBV4-1 to TRBJ2-2; the match to TRBD2 covers 7 bases. The CDR3 is 18 residues long. Germline V lookup: CDR1 MGHRA, CDR2 YSYEKL. The junction had 10 bases not matched to a gene; V was cut back by 3 bases and J by 0 bases. Here the CDR3 DNA reads TGCGCCAGCAGCCAGCAGGGCCCGGGAGGAGCGAACACCGGGGAGCTGTTTTTT. Its protein product is CASSQQGPGGANTGELFF.

By share, this clone counts as medium-sized. J is TRBJ2-1 and V is TRBV29-1; possible D gene TRBD1, 6 bases. In germline, CDR1 is SQVTM, CDR2 ANQGSEA. The CDR3 has 13 residues. V was shortened by 5 bases and J by 6 bases, with 14 bases between the two germline ends. CDR3 amino acids: CSVYRDNANEQFF. In nucleotides, the CDR3 is TGCAGCGTTTACCGGGACAACGCCAATGAGCAGTTCTTC.

The table lists this clone with a few counts. The chain couples TRBV5-1 to TRBJ2-1; 11 bases fit TRBD2. Germline CDR1 and CDR2: SGHRS and YFSETQ. Trimming removed 4 bases from V and 7 bases from J; junction bases left unmatched: 7. The CDR3 contains 15 residues. CDR3: CASSQRLAGYNEQFF. DNA of the CDR3: TGCGCCAGCAGCCAGCGACTAGCGGGATATAATGAGCAGTTCTTC. The entire variable domain, with the rest obtained from reference TRBV5-1 and TRBJ2-1, is as follows: KAGVTQTPRYLIKTRGQQVTLSCSPISGHRSVSWYQQTPGQGLQFLFEYFSETQRNKGNFPGRFSGRQFSNSRSEMNVSTLELGDSALYLCASSQRLAGYNEQFFGPGTRLTVL.

This clone appeared a single time. CDR3 coding DNA: TGTGCCAGCAGTGAAAATCGACAGGTCTATGGCTACACCTTC. Its protein is CASSENRQVYGYTF. V is TRBV2 and J is TRBJ1-2, with D possibly matching TRBD1 (6 bases). The CDR3 spans 14 residues. V was shortened by 2 bases and J by 4 bases, with 11 bases between the two germline ends. Per the germline V gene, CDR1 is SNHLY and CDR2 is FYNNEI. The variable domain in full, with the rest retrieved from reference TRBV2 and TRBJ1-2, is EPEVTQTPSHQVTQMGQEVILRCVPISNHLYFYWYRQILGQKVEFLVSFYNNEISEKSEIFDDQFSVERPDGSNFTLKIRSTKLEDSAMYFCASSENRQVYGYTFGSGTRLTVV.